This passage covers 17 T cell receptor beta chains from one sample sequenced in a study of T cell repertoires in cytomegalovirus infection. TCRdb reprocessed the reads via MiXCR and lists one record per CDR3 protein. Here the sample spans 350,000 to 550,000 distinct CDR3 sequences, about a third being singletons. Material: PBMCs. The origin of the receptors is a human donor in good health (CMV status not recorded). Some clones in this sample may be carry-over from other donors' samples.

The V and J genes are TRBV12-3 or TRBV12-4 and TRBJ1-2, with D possibly being TRBD1 (6 bases). This CDR3 spans 13 amino acids. The V gene lost 3 bases and the J gene lost 8 bases, with 13 bases spanning the gap. DNA of the CDR3: TGTGCCAGCAGTTTGCACAGGGAAGTCGGCTACACCTTC. Its protein is CASSLHREVGYTF.

This clonotype showed up many times. CDR3: CASSQDSGNTDTQYF. DNA of the CDR3: TGCGCCAGCAGCCAAGACAGCGGAAACACAGATACGCAGTATTTT. The chain recombines TRBV4-3 with TRBJ2-3, with a tentative D call TRBD2 (5 bases). Germline CDR1 and CDR2: LGHNA and YSLEER. CDR3 length equals 15 residues. V shed 0 bases and J shed 2 bases, with 9 bases lying between them.

V is TRBV6-5 and J is TRBJ2-4; 9 bases are shared with TRBD1. CDR3 length equals 17 residues. Per germline, CDR1 MNHEY and CDR2 SVGAGI. Trimming took 0 bases from V and 0 from J; bases not matched to a gene: 3. CDR3 residues: CASSYSRTGAAKNIQYF. The CDR3 DNA is TGTGCCAGCAGTTACTCGAGGACAGGGGCAGCCAAAAACATTCAGTACTTC.

The gene calls are TRBV15 and TRBJ1-2; tentatively, D is TRBD1 (5 bases). Trimming cost V 3 bases and J 5 bases, with 13 bases left between them. Germline V gene data show CDR1 as LNHNV and CDR2 as YYDKDF (reference sequence). The CDR3 spans 14 residues. The CDR3 DNA follows: TGTGCCACCAGCAGGCCCGACAGTGGGTATGGCTACACCTTC. Protein sequence: CATSRPDSGYGYTF.

This clonotype was seen at least ten times. The gene calls are TRBV7-8 and TRBJ1-1; 8 nucleotides line up with TRBD1. The J segment lost 0 bases and the V segment lost 2 bases, leaving 5 bases of the junction unmatched. The CDR3 runs to 16 residues. The V gene's germline CDR1 is SGHVS and CDR2 FQNEAQ. CDR3 nucleotides: TGTGCCAGCAGCTTAAGCGCGGGACAGGTGAACACTGAAGCTTTCTTT. It is translated as CASSLSAGQVNTEAFF. Based on the CDR3 plus reference TRBV7-8 and TRBJ1-1, the full variable domain is GAGVSQSPRYKVAKRGQDVALRCDPISGHVSLFWYQQALGQGPEFLTYFQNEAQLDKSGLPSDRFFAERPEGSVSTLKIQRTQQEDSAVYLCASSLSAGQVNTEAFFGQGTRLTVV.

Many counts were recorded for this clonotype. The chain links TRBV7-8 to TRBJ2-7; 7 bases map to TRBD1. Unmatched junction bases numbered 8, after V lost 5 bases and J lost 4 bases. This CDR3 is built from 14 residues. From germline, CDR1 is SGHVS and CDR2 FQNEAQ. The CDR3 DNA follows: TGTGCCAGCAGCACCCGGGACAGATTATACGAGCAGTACTTC. This translates into CASSTRDRLYEQYF.

This clonotype occurred a few times. The J gene is TRBJ2-1, the V gene TRBV28, with 9 nucleotides matching TRBD1. The CDR3 has 15 amino acids. From germline, CDR1 is MDHEN and CDR2 SYDVKM. V gave up 2 bases and J gave up 3 bases; unmatched junction bases: 2. The CDR3 nucleotides are TGTGCCAGCAGTTTAACGGGACAGGGCTACAATGAGCAGTTCTTC. It specifies CASSLTGQGYNEQFF.

The gene calls are TRBV7-9 and TRBJ2-5; 7 positions agree with TRBD1. The CDR3 is made up of 13 amino acids. Germline V gene lookup returns CDR1 SEHNR and CDR2 FQNEAQ (reference sequence). Trimming at V came to 5 bases and at J to 5 bases, leaving 5 bases not matched to a gene. CDR3 bases: TGTGCCAGCAGCCGCGGACAGGAGGAGACCCAGTACTTC. Residues: CASSRGQEETQYF.

This clonotype showed up many times. This chain connects TRBV7-6 to TRBJ2-3, with TRBD2 matching 11 bases. CDR1 is SGHVS, CDR2 FNYEAQ, per germline. Trimming removed 2 bases from V and 3 bases from J; junction bases left unmatched: 4. The length of the CDR3 is 16 residues. CDR3 DNA sequence: TGTGCCAGCAGCTTACTAGCGGGGGGTGGAACAGATACGCAGTATTTT. Its translation: CASSLLAGGGTDTQYF.

This clonotype was picked up many times. This rearrangement joins TRBV7-2 to TRBJ1-2; no clear D. The germline CDR1 and CDR2 sequences are SGHTA and FQGNSA. Trimming took off 1 base at V and 2 bases at J, with 2 bases between the two ends. The CDR3 extends over 12 amino acids. For the CDR3, the DNA is TGTGCCAGCAGCTTAGAAAACTATGGCTACACCTTC. Protein sequence: CASSLENYGYTF.

Notes on this clonotype: The junction differs from germline at one of its ends, possibly a read error. The chain combines TRBV28 with TRBJ1-1; 7 bases map to TRBD1. There are 15 residues in the CDR3. The germline gives CDR1 MDHEN, CDR2 SYDVKM. Here the CDR3 reads CASGSYRGGNAEAFF. The CDR3 DNA reads TGTGCCAGCGGATCCTACAGGGGAGGGAACGCTGAAGCTTTCTTT.

This clonotype was seen a handful of times. The chain carries TRBV6-6 and TRBJ1-6, with D maybe TRBD1 (6 bases). The CDR3 is made up of 14 amino acids. With 11 bases removed from V and 3 bases from J, the gap between germline ends came to 14 bases. Germline V gives CDR1 MNHNY, CDR2 SVGAGI (reference sequence). CDR3 sequence reads: CASGEFNYNSPLHF. Here the CDR3 DNA reads TGTGCCTCAGGGGAGTTCAACTATAATTCACCCCTCCACTTT.

Only a few counts were recorded for this clonotype. The V call is TRBV6-5, the J call TRBJ1-1; 7 bases line up with TRBD1. CDR3 length equals 16 residues. The V and J ends lost 6 bases and 3 bases, in that order; junction bases with no gene match: 13. CDR1 MNHEY and CDR2 SVGAGI come from the germline V gene. The CDR3 spells CASRRETGTEDTEAFF. The CDR3 DNA sequence: TGTGCCAGCAGGAGGGAAACCGGGACAGAAGACACTGAAGCTTTCTTT.

This clonotype was found a few times. The rearrangement links TRBV5-1 to TRBJ2-2; weak D call: TRBD2 (7 bases). The length of the CDR3 is 16 residues. Germline loops: CDR1 SGHRS, CDR2 YFSETQ. The ends were cut back, 4 bases at V and 2 bases at J, with 15 bases in the middle. The CDR3 protein is CASSPNAGANTGELFF. CDR3 sequence (DNA): TGCGCCAGCAGCCCGAACGCGGGGGCCAACACCGGGGAGCTGTTTTTT.

The V call is TRBV6-2 or TRBV6-3, the J call TRBJ1-1, with D unresolved. Germline lookup yields CDR1 MNHEY and CDR2 SVGEGT. This CDR3 has 14 residues. The V and J ends lost 0 bases and 1 base respectively, with 6 bases between them. The CDR3 reads CASSYSMGNTEAFF. CDR3 sequence (DNA): TGTGCCAGCAGTTACTCGATGGGGAACACTGAAGCTTTCTTT.

Ten or more counts support this clonotype. The genes are TRBV7-8 and TRBJ1-1; D is unclear. This CDR3 has 15 amino acids. The germline V gene has CDR1 SGHVS and CDR2 FQNEAQ. V lost 5 bases, J lost 0 bases, and 13 bases lay in between. The DNA of the CDR3 is TGTGCCAGCAGCCCCGAGGGAACAATGAACACTGAAGCTTTCTTT. Its translation is CASSPEGTMNTEAFF.

This clonotype was found a few times. Mismatch with germline at one junction end may stem from a read error. The rearrangement links TRBV7-8 to TRBJ1-1, with 9 bases that match TRBD1. Germline assignment: CDR1 SGHVS and CDR2 FQNEAQ. The CDR3 loop spans 17 amino acids. Here the CDR3 reads CASSLFVDRGLNTEAFF. In nucleotides, the CDR3 is TGTGCCAGTAGCTTATTCGTGGACAGGGGATTGAACACTGAAGCTTTCTTT.